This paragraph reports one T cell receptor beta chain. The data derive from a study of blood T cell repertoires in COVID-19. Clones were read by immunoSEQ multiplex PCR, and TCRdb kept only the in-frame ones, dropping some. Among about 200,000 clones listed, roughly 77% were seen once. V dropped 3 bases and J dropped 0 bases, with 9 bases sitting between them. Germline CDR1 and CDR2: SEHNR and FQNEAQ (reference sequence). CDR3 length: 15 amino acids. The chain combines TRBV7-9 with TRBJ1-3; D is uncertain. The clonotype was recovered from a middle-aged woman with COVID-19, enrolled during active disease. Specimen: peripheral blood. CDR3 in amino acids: CASSFSQFSGNTIYF. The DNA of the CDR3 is TGTGCCAGCAGCTTCAGTCAGTTCTCTGGAAACACCATATATTTT.